This T cell receptor beta chain was identified in a study of regulatory T cells in long-lasting Graves disease. V shed 4 bases and J 5 bases; nucleotides not matched to a gene: 4. This CDR3 is built from 12 residues. Germline loops: CDR1 GTSNPN, CDR2 SVGIG (reference sequence). Time point indicated: persistent/refractory GD, antithyroid drugs over 5 years with positive TRAb. Researchers made the TCR library from RNA that was extracted from PBMCs. Only a few counts were recorded for this clonotype. TCR beta libraries were built with iRepertoire HTBI primers and Arm-PCR of CDR3 regions. Each CDR3 protein gets one entry after TCRdb re-called the multiplex PCR reads with MiXCR. The sample holds 650,000 to 850,000 distinct CDR3 sequences, around 30% seen once.

This TCR derives from a female donor with Graves disease. V and J are TRBV30 and TRBJ2-7; 8 positions agree with TRBD2. The sequencing used peripheral blood mononuclear cells (PBMCs), collected when the disease was refractory, from a patient treated with antithyroid drugs. The CDR3 reads CAWNGRGDEQYF. CDR3 DNA: TGTGCCTGGAATGGGCGGGGGGACGAGCAGTACTTC. Complete variable domain (other parts from reference TRBV30 and TRBJ2-7): SQTIHQWPATLVQPVGSPLSLECTVEGTSNPNLYWYRQAAGRGLQLLFYSVGIGQISSEVPQNLSASRPQDRQFILSSKKLLLSDSGFYLCAWNGRGDEQYFGPGTRLTVT.